A single sample gave rise to the 26 T cell receptor beta chains below, sequenced in a study of shared clonotypes between healthy human individuals. The method was immunoSEQ multiplex PCR; TCRdb's version includes in-frame clones alone and lacks a portion of them. Found here are 450,000 to 650,000 clones, roughly four fifths of them singletons; the top ten hold around 12%. Material: PBMCs. The receptor set was obtained from a middle-aged woman in good health. Some clones in this sample may be carry-over from other donors' samples.

The chain combines TRBV4-2 with TRBJ2-1; D remains unclear. Per the germline V gene, CDR1 is LGHNA and CDR2 is YNFKEQ. Trimming removed 0 bases from V and 10 bases from J, with 10 bases in between. This CDR3 has 13 residues. CDR3 coding DNA: TGTGCCAGCAGCCAAGATGGTAATCGAGAGCAGTTCTTC. This encodes CASSQDGNREQFF.

The chain recombines TRBV19 with TRBJ1-5; 9 nucleotides agree with TRBD1. The V gene end was trimmed by 5 bases and the J gene end by 6 bases; junction bases not matched to a gene: 8. From germline, CDR1 is LNHDA and CDR2 SQIVND (reference sequence). The length of the CDR3 is 15 residues. The CDR3 loop is CASSWTGEAGQPQHF. The CDR3 region has the DNA TGTGCCAGTAGTTGGACAGGGGAAGCCGGTCAGCCCCAGCATTTT.

This sequence joins TRBV5-1 and TRBJ1-5, with a possible D match to TRBD1 (6 bases). The ends were cut back, 2 bases at V and 4 bases at J, with 13 bases in the middle. Germline-derived CDR1 and CDR2 are SGHRS and YFSETQ. CDR3 size: 15 residues. CDR3 loop: CASSFSTGTNQPQHF. CDR3 DNA sequence: TGCGCCAGCAGCTTCTCGACAGGTACTAATCAGCCCCAGCATTTT.

The chain has TRBV28 and TRBJ2-1; 11 nucleotides align to TRBD2. The germline CDR1 and CDR2 sequences are MDHEN and SYDVKM. The J segment lost 7 bases and the V segment lost 6 bases, leaving 5 bases of the junction unmatched. The CDR3 contains 14 residues. CDR3 in DNA: TGTGCCAGCAGGGGTGGACTAGCGGGTAATGAGCAGTTCTTC. Translated, it gives CASRGGLAGNEQFF.

The table lists this clone with a count of one. V usage is TRBV7-6 and J usage is TRBJ2-7; D is perhaps TRBD1 (6 bases). Trimming left V 2 bases short and J 3 bases short, with 14 bases between. Germline V gene sequence: CDR1 SGHVS, CDR2 FNYEAQ. The CDR3 has 15 residues. The chain's CDR3 is CASSLFPGQYYEQYF. CDR3 coding DNA: TGTGCCAGCAGCTTATTCCCTGGACAGTACTACGAGCAGTACTTC.

V gene TRBV5-4 combines with J gene TRBJ1-4; 7 nucleotides align to TRBD1. J gave up 5 bases and V 3 bases, and 4 bases lay outside the gene matches. In germline, CDR1 is SGHNT, CDR2 YYREEE (reference sequence). CDR3 length equals 14 residues. CDR3 residues: CASSSDRRNEKLFF. In DNA form, the CDR3 reads TGTGCCAGCAGCTCGGACAGGCGCAATGAAAAACTGTTTTTT.

This chain links TRBV9 with TRBJ2-7; TRBD2 matches at 9 bases. The CDR3 runs to 15 residues. Germline V gene sequence: CDR1 SGDLS, CDR2 YYNGEE. V shed 0 bases, J shed 6 bases, and the junction held 7 bases outside the gene matches. CDR3 residues: CASSVESSGIVEQYF. The CDR3 region has the DNA TGTGCCAGCAGCGTAGAGTCTAGCGGGATTGTCGAGCAGTACTTC.

The chain couples TRBV21-1 to TRBJ1-1. TRBV21-1 is noted as a pseudogene. The length of the CDR3 is 16 residues. CDR3 sequence (DNA): TGTGCCAGCAGCCAGGAGGACGGGGAATATAGGACTGAAGCTTTCTTT. This gives the protein CASSQEDGEYRTEAFF.

The rearrangement links TRBV6-6 to TRBJ1-1; a possible D gene is TRBD1 (6 bases). CDR1 and CDR2 from the germline V gene are MNHNY and SVGAGI (reference sequence). Between the trimmed V and J ends, which lost 2 bases and 6 bases, there was a span of 10 bases. The CDR3 spans 13 residues. CDR3 DNA sequence: TGTGCCAGCAGTTACGATACAGGGCCTGAAGCTTTCTTT. Residues: CASSYDTGPEAFF.

This chain links TRBV9 with TRBJ2-4; D not resolved. The V gene lost 0 bases and the J gene lost 7 bases, with 11 bases spanning the gap. Looked up from germline, CDR1 is SGDLS and CDR2 is YYNGEE. The CDR3 is made up of 14 amino acids. For the CDR3, the DNA is TGTGCCAGCAGCGTAGAGTACGCCGGGAACATTCAGTACTTC. It encodes CASSVEYAGNIQYF.

The chain combines TRBV19 with TRBJ2-7, with a tentative D call TRBD1 (5 bases). This CDR3 comprises 13 residues. Trimming cost V 6 bases and J 5 bases, with 14 bases left between them. The germline CDR1 and CDR2 sequences are LNHDA and SQIVND (reference sequence). CDR3 protein: CASRSAGRDEQYF. CDR3 nucleotides: TGTGCCAGTAGGTCCGCAGGGCGCGACGAGCAGTACTTC.

The table lists this clone with a count of one. This sequence is one base from a far larger clone and is likely a read error. The chain links TRBV4-1 to TRBJ1-5, with D perhaps TRBD1 (5 bases). The CDR3 spans 13 residues. The germline gives CDR1 MGHRA, CDR2 YSYEKL. CDR3 protein: CAGSQQVNQPQHF. The DNA for the CDR3 is TGCGCCGGCAGCCAACAGGTGAATCAGCCCCAGCATTTT.

In this sample, this clone turned up once. This chain connects TRBV2 to TRBJ2-5, with D possibly matching TRBD1 (6 bases). CDR1 and CDR2 (germline): SNHLY, FYNNEI. This CDR3 contains 16 residues. Trimming left V 6 bases short and J 3 bases short, with 20 bases between. DNA for the CDR3: TGTGCCAGCAGGAAGGCTGCAGGAGAGGGGGAAGAGACCCAGTACTTC. Amino acid sequence: CASRKAAGEGEETQYF.

This clone was counted between two and nine times. The J gene is TRBJ2-2, the V gene TRBV19; 9 nucleotides line up with TRBD1. The germline V gene encodes CDR1 LNHDA and CDR2 SQIVND (reference sequence). CDR3 length: 14 residues. With V trimmed by 7 bases and J by 7 bases, 7 bases remained unmatched. CDR3 region: CASMTGGSRGELFF. CDR3 DNA sequence: TGTGCCAGTATGACAGGGGGTTCGCGCGGGGAGCTGTTTTTT.

Written as DNA, the CDR3 is TGTGCCAGCAGGAGCCGGGCCGGGCGGGTAGCTTTCTTT. Its protein product is CASRSRAGRVAFF. V gene TRBV6-1 combines with J gene TRBJ1-1; D not certain. The CDR3 consists of 13 residues. Germline CDR1 is MNHNS and CDR2 is SASEGT. Trimming cost V 6 bases and J 10 bases, with 18 bases left between them.

This chain connects TRBV5-4 to TRBJ2-5; 13 nucleotides agree with TRBD2. The tail of the sequence fits TRBJ2-7 better, so the J call may be wrong. The V gene's germline CDR1 is SGHNT and CDR2 YYREEE (reference sequence). This CDR3 spans 17 amino acids. The CDR3 loop is CASSLRRTSGSGYEQYF. For the CDR3, the DNA is TGTGCCAGCAGCTTAAGACGGACTAGCGGGAGTGGTTACGAGCAGTACTTC.

A note on this clone: A far larger clone is a single base away, which makes a read error likely. The gene calls are TRBV7-2 and TRBJ2-7; TRBD1 is a possible D gene (7 bases). Germline lookup yields CDR1 SGHTA and CDR2 FQGNSA. CDR3 length: 16 residues. The DNA of the CDR3 is TGTGCCAGCAGCCGCAGCGGCGGGACAGTCTCCTACGAGCAGCACTTC. As protein: CASSRSGGTVSYEQHF.

In its sample, this clone was seen once. The V call is TRBV18, the J call TRBJ2-1; 9 nucleotides align to TRBD2. Germline trimming cut 3 bases from V and 9 bases from J; bases unmatched to any gene: 3. The germline CDR1 and CDR2 sequences are KGHSH and LQKENI. The CDR3 contains 13 residues. CDR3 protein: CASSPGLAAEQFF. Here the CDR3 DNA reads TGTGCCAGCTCACCGGGACTAGCCGCTGAGCAGTTCTTC.

This chain links TRBV11-2 with TRBJ2-1, with 15 bases aligning to TRBD2. The CDR3 runs 16 residues. Germline lookup yields CDR1 SGHAT and CDR2 FQNNGV. V dropped 6 bases and J dropped 4; count of bases not matched to a gene: 4. The CDR3 DNA reads TGTGCCAGCAGGGGACTAGCGGGAGGAGGTTACAATGAGCAGTTCTTC. It encodes CASRGLAGGGYNEQFF.

This rearrangement joins TRBV9 to TRBJ2-1; D remains ambiguous. The germline V and J ends were trimmed by 4 bases and 0 bases, with 11 bases remaining between them. CDR1 is SGDLS, CDR2 YYNGEE, per germline. The length of the CDR3 is 15 residues. As DNA, the CDR3 is TGTGCCAGCAGCCCCCGCTCGGACTCCTACAATGAGCAGTTCTTC. Its protein is CASSPRSDSYNEQFF.

As concerns this clone: Because the CDR3 is missing its conserved closing phenylalanine or tryptophan, this is likely a read error. The genes are TRBV7-8 and TRBJ1-2, with TRBD1 as a possible D gene (6 bases). The germline V gene has CDR1 SGHVS and CDR2 FQNEAQ. This CDR3 spans 14 amino acids. In DNA, the CDR3 is TGTGTCAGCAGCCCTAGGGGGGGTACCCATGGCTACACCTCC. Its translation is CVSSPRGGTHGYTS.

Points on this clone: The sample has other DNA sequences that encode this CDR3 too. Here the CDR3 reads CASSLTSSYEQYF. The CDR3 DNA is TGTGCCAGCAGCCTGACTAGTTCCTACGAGCAGTACTTC. This chain connects TRBV7-2 to TRBJ2-7; perhaps TRBD2 as D (6 bases). CDR1 SGHTA and CDR2 FQGNSA come from the germline V gene. The CDR3 runs 13 residues. Trimming left V 5 bases short and J 1 base short, with 9 bases between.

The V call is TRBV5-1, the J call TRBJ2-5, with 12 bases that match TRBD2. This CDR3 has 14 amino acids. The junction had 1 base not matched to a gene; V was cut back by 3 bases and J by 4 bases. Looked up from germline, CDR1 is SGHRS and CDR2 is YFSETQ. DNA for the CDR3: TGCGCCAGCAGCTGGGGACTAGCGGGAGAGACCCAGTACTTC. Translated, it gives CASSWGLAGETQYF.

This clone was observed a few times. CDR3 region: CASSLDLGDHYGYTF. The CDR3 DNA reads TGTGCCAGCAGCTTAGACCTGGGGGACCACTATGGCTACACCTTC. The V gene is TRBV7-2, the J gene TRBJ1-2; TRBD1 might be the D (5 bases). The ends were cut back, 1 base at V and 3 bases at J, with 12 bases in the middle. From germline, CDR1 is SGHTA and CDR2 FQGNSA. The CDR3 is 15 amino acids.

This clone was seen a handful of times. Other DNA sequences from this sample encode an identical CDR3 as well. V and J are TRBV5-1 and TRBJ2-7, with 8 nucleotides matching TRBD1. This CDR3 region has 14 residues. CDR1 is SGHRS and CDR2 is YFSETQ in the germline V gene. Trimming at V came to 5 bases and at J to 2 bases, leaving 6 bases not matched to a gene. The CDR3 sequence: CASSTTGGTYEQYF. In nucleotides, the CDR3 is TGCGCCAGCAGTACTACAGGGGGGACCTACGAGCAGTACTTC.

CDR3 sequence (DNA): TGCGCCAGCCGGACAGGCGAAGAGACCCAGTACTTC. Protein sequence: CASRTGEETQYF. The V gene is TRBV5-1, the J gene TRBJ2-5; TRBD1 matches at 7 bases. Trimming cost V 7 bases and J 3 bases; bases outside gene matches: 3. Germline lookup yields CDR1 SGHRS and CDR2 YFSETQ. This CDR3 spans 12 amino acids.